This T cell receptor beta chain was sequenced during a study of vaccination and CD4 T cells after COVID-19. Losses at the gene ends were 3 bases for V and 6 bases for J; bases not matched to a gene: 3. CDR1 is LGHDT, CDR2 YNNKEL, per germline (reference sequence). The CDR3 extends over 13 amino acids. This clonotype has more than one count but fewer than ten. Its antigen remains unknown. With the Oncomine TCR Beta short-read assay, DNA from cultured CD4+ T cells was sequenced. TCRdb re-called the PCR reads through MiXCR, storing one row per CDR3 protein. The table lists roughly 4,000 distinct CDR3 sequences, about 19% of them singletons. Treatment reported: roughly 10-day PBMC culture with coronavirus spike peptide pools or control peptides (ViraFEST assay). IL-2 at approximately 10 IU/ml and peptide pools at about 9.5 ug/ml were added to PBMCs cultured at over 1.5 million per well.

This chain connects TRBV3-1 to TRBJ1-1; 8 bases line up with TRBD1. The sample taken for sequencing was CD4+ T cells from blood, cultured in vitro. The receptor comes from a human donor who had recovered from COVID-19. This chain's CDR3 is CASSHLDRAEAFF. CDR3 sequence (DNA): TGTGCCAGCAGCCACCTGGACAGGGCTGAAGCTTTCTTT.